Listed here is a single T cell receptor delta chain. Its cognate antigen is unknown. CDR3 size: 22 residues. J lost 0 bases, V lost 1 base, and 22 bases had no gene match. CDR1 TSWWSYY and CDR2 QGS come from the germline V gene. RNA was extracted from the cells and then reverse transcribed. CDR3 amplicons came from multiplex PCR with pooled V-gene forward and constant-region reverse primers. TCRdb re-called the multiplex PCR reads through CATT. This sample has just under 55,000 delta-chain clones; roughly 15% occur once, and the top ten carry approximately 0.5%. These data are taken from a study of Vδ1+ human thymocytes. Study findings and constraints: Thymic TRG and TRD repertoires appeared highly polyclonal.

The TCR was taken from a boy under three years old who had congenital heart surgery. The sample taken for sequencing was Vdelta1+ gamma-delta thymocytes from the thymus. Subset of the sample: FACS-sorted CD3+ TCRalphabeta- TCRVdelta1+ TCRVdelta2- thymocytes. This chain uses TRDV1 with TRDJ1; 8 nucleotides line up with TRDD3. CDR3 nucleotide sequence: TGTGCTCTTGGGGAACCGGCCTTCCCTCGATCTGGGGGACCGGATTACACCGATAAACTCATCTTT. It specifies CALGEPAFPRSGGPDYTDKLIF.